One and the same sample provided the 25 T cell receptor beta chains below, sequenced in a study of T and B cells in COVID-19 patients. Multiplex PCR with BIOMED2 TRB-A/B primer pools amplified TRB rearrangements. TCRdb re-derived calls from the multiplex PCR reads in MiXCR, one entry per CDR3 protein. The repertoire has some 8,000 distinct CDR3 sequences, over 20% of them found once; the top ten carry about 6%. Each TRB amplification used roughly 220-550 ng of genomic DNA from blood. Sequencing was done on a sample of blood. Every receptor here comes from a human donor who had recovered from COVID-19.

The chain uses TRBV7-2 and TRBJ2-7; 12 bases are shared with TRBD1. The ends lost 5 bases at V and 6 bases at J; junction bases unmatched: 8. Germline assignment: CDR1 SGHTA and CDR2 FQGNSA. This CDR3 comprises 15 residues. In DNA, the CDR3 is TGTGCCAGCAGCATACCGGGACAGGGGGCGCGCGAGCAGTACTTC. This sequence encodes CASSIPGQGAREQYF.

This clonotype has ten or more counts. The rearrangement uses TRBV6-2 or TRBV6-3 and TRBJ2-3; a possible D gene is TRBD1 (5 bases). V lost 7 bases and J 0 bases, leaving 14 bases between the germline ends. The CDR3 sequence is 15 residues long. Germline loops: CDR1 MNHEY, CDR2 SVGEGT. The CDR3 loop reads CASTLGRSSTDTQYF. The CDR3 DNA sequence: TGTGCCAGCACATTGGGGCGGAGTAGCACAGATACGCAGTATTTT.

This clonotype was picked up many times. CDR3 coding DNA: TGTGCCAGCAGCTTAGCTAGCGGAGGCTACCAAGAGACCCAGTACTTC. This translates into CASSLASGGYQETQYF. The chain links TRBV5-6 to TRBJ2-5, with 7 positions matching TRBD2. The CDR3 has 16 amino acids. Per germline, CDR1 SGHDT and CDR2 YYEEEE. Trimming cost V 2 bases and J 0 bases; bases outside gene matches: 7.

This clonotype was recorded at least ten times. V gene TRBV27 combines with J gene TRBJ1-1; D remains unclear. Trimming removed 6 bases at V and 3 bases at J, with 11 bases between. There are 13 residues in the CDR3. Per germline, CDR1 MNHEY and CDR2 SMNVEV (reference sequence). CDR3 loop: CASSLLGYTEAFF. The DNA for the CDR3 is TGTGCCAGCAGCCTCTTGGGATACACTGAAGCTTTCTTT.

The DNA for the CDR3 is TGTGCCAGCTCACTGCCGGGTCAGAACACTGAAGCTTTCTTT. This sequence encodes CASSLPGQNTEAFF. V gene TRBV18 combines with J gene TRBJ1-1; D uncertain. The CDR3 spans 14 residues. CDR1 is KGHSH, CDR2 LQKENI, per germline. Trimming pared 4 bases from V and 1 base from J, leaving 10 bases between.

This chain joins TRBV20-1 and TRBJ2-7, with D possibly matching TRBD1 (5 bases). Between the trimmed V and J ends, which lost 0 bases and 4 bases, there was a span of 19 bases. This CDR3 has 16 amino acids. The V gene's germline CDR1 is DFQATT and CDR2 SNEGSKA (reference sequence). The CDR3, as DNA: TGCAGTGCTAGAGATGGAAGGACGGCAGGGATATACGAGCAGTACTTC. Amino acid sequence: CSARDGRTAGIYEQYF.

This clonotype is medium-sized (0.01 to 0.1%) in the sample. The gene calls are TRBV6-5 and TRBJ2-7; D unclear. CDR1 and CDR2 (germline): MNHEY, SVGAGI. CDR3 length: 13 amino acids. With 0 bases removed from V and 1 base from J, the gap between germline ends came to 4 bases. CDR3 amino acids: CASSYSWSYEQYF. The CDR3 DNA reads TGTGCCAGCAGTTACTCTTGGTCCTACGAGCAGTACTTC.

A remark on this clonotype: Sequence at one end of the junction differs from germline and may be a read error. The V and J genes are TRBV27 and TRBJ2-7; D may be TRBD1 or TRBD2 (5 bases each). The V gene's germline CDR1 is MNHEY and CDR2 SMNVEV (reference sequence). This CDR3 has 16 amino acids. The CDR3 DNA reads TGTGCTAGCAGTTTATCCAGGGCCAGTGAGGGGTTCGAGCAGTACTTC. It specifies CASSLSRASEGFEQYF.

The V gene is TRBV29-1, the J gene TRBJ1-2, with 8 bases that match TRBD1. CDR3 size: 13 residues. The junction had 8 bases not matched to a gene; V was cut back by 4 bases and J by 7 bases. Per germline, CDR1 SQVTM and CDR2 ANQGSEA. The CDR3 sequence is CSVGFAGGAGYTF. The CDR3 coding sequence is TGCAGCGTTGGATTCGCAGGGGGCGCTGGCTACACCTTC.

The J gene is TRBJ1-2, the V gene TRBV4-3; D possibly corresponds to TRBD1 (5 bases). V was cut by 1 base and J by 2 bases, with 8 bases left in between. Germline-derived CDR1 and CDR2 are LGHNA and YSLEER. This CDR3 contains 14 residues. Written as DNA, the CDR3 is TGCGCCAGCAGCCAAGGACGACAGAACTATGGCTACACCTTC. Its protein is CASSQGRQNYGYTF.

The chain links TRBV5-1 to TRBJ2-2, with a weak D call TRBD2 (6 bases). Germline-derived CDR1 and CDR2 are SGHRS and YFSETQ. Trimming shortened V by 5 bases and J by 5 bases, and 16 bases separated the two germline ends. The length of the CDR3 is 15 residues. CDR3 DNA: TGCGCCAGCAGTTGGTCGGCGGGAAGGACCGGGGAGCTGTTTTTT. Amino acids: CASSWSAGRTGELFF. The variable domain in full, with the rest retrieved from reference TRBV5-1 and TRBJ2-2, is KAGVTQTPRYLIKTRGQQVTLSCSPISGHRSVSWYQQTPGQGLQFLFEYFSETQRNKGNFPGRFSGRQFSNSRSEMNVSTLELGDSALYLCASSWSAGRTGELFFGEGSRLTVL.

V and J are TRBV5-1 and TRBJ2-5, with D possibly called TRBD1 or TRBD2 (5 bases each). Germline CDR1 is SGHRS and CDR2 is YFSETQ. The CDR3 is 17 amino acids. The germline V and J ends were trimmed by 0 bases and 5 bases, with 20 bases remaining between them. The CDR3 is CASSLASLTMGEETQYF. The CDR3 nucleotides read TGCGCCAGCAGCTTGGCCTCCCTAACGATGGGGGAGGAGACCCAGTACTTC.

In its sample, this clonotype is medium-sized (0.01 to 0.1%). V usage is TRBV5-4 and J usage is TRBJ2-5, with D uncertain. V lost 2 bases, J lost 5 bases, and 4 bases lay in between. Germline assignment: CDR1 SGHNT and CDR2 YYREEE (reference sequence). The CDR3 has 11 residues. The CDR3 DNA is TGTGCCAGCAGCTTTGGTGAGACCCAGTACTTC. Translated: CASSFGETQYF.

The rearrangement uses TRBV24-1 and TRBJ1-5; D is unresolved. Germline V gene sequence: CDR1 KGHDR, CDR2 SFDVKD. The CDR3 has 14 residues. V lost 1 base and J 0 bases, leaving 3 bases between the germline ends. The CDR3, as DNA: TGTGCCACCAGTGATTTTGGTAGCAATCAGCCCCAGCATTTT. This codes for CATSDFGSNQPQHF.

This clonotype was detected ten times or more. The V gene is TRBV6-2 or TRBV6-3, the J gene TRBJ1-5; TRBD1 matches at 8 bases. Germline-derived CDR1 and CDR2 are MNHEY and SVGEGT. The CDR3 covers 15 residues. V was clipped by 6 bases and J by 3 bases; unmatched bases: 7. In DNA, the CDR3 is TGTGCCAGCAGGACCGGACAGGGCAACAATCAGCCCCAGCATTTT. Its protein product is CASRTGQGNNQPQHF.

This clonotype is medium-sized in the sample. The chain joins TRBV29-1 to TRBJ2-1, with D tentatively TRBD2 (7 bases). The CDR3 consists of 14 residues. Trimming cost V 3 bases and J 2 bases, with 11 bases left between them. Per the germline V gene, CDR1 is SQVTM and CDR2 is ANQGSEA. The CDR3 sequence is CSVEWGGPYNEQFF. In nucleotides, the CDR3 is TGCAGCGTTGAGTGGGGGGGGCCCTACAATGAGCAGTTCTTC.

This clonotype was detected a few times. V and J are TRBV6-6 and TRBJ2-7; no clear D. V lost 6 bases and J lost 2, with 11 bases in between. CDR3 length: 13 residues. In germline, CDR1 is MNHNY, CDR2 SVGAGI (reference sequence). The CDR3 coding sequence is TGTGCCAGCAGCCCCTTCGCTCCCTACGAGCAGTACTTC. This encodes CASSPFAPYEQYF.

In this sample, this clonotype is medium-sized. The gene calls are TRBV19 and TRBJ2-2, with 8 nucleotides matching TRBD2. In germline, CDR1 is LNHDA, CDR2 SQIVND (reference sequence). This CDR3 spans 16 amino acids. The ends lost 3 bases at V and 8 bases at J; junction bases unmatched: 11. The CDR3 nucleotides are TGTGCCAGTAGTATGACCCCCGGGACTAGGGCTGGGGAGCTGTTTTTT. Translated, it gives CASSMTPGTRAGELFF.

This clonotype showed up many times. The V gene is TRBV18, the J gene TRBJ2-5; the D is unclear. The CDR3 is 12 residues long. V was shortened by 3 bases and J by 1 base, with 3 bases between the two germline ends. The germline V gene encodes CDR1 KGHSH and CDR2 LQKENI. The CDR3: CASSPIQETQYF. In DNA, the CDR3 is TGTGCCAGCTCACCGATCCAAGAGACCCAGTACTTC.

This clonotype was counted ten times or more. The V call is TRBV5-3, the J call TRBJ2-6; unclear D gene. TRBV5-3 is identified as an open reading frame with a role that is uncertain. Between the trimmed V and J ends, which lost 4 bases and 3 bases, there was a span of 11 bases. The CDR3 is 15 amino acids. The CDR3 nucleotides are TGTGCCAGAAGCGCAAGACGTGGTGGGGCCAACGTCCTGACTTTC. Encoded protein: CARSARRGGANVLTF.

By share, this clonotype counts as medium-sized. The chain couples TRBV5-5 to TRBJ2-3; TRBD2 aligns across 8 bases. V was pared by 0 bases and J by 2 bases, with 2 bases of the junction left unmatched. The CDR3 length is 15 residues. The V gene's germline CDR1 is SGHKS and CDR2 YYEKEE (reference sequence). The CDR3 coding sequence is TGTGCCAGCAGCTTGGGCGGGGGGATCACAGATACGCAGTATTTT. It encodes CASSLGGGITDTQYF.

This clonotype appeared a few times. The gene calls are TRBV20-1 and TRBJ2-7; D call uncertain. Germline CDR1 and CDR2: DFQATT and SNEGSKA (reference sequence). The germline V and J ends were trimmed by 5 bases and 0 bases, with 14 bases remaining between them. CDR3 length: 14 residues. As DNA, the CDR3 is TGCAGTGCTGAGGACCCTCTGGGCTCCTACGAGCAGTACTTC. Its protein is CSAEDPLGSYEQYF.

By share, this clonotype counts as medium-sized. In DNA form, the CDR3 reads TGTGCCAGCAGTCTAGCGGGTTTATCCGGGGAGCTGTTTTTT. As protein: CASSLAGLSGELFF. The chain joins TRBV6-5 to TRBJ2-2; 8 bases match TRBD2. Losses at the gene ends were 5 bases for V and 6 bases for J; bases not matched to a gene: 5. The CDR3 spans 14 residues. Germline CDR1 and CDR2: MNHEY and SVGAGI.

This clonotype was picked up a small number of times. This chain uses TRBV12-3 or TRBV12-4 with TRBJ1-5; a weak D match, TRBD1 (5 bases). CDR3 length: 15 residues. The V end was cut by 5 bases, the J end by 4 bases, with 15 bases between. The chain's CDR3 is CASSVSARGNQPQHF. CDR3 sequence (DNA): TGTGCCAGCAGTGTTTCGGCCCGGGGGAATCAGCCCCAGCATTTT.

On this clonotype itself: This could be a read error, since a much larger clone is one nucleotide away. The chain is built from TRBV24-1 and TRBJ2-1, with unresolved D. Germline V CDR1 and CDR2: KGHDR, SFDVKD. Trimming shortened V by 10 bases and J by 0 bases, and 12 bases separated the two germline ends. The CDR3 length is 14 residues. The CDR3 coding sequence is TGTGCCACAGCCCATCACAGCTCCTACAATGAGCAGTTCTTC. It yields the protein CATAHHSSYNEQFF.